The entry that follows covers one T cell receptor beta chain sequence. Study processing details: Reference gene primer amplification gave nucleated cell count estimates. Generated by immunoSEQ multiplex PCR, the TCRdb table keeps only in-frame clones and is missing some. V and J calls plus clone size are reproduced from that table; the DNA served to infer D and trimming. This table has about 240,000 clones, approximately 85% appearing once. Seattle participants joined during active infection and were tracked over time. Per germline, CDR1 SGHVS and CDR2 FQNEAQ. The CDR3 totals 14 residues. J lost 7 bases, V lost 7 bases, and 6 bases had no gene match. The source of the sample is a study of blood T cell repertoires in COVID-19. Study background: COVID-19 samples from acute and convalescent phases originated in the United States, Italy and Spain. Sources were T cells, B-cell-depleted T cells, or PBMCs; the material itself was cDNA or gDNA.

The V and J genes are TRBV7-8 and TRBJ1-6, with TRBD1 identical over 8 bases. The TCR comes from a man aged 45-65 years with COVID-19, enrolled during active disease. Specimen: peripheral blood. As DNA, the CDR3 is TGTGCCAGCACCTTCGACAGGGGAAATTCACCCCTCCACTTT. The encoded protein is CASTFDRGNSPLHF.